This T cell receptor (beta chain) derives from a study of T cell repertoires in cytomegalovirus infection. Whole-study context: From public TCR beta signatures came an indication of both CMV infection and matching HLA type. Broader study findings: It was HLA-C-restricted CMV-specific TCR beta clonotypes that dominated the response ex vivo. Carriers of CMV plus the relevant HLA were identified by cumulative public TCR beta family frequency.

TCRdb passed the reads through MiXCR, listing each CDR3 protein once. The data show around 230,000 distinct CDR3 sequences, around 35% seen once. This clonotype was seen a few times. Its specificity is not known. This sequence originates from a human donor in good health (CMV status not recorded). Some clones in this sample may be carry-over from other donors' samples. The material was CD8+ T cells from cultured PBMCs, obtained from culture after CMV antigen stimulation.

DNA of the CDR3: TGCGCCAGCAGTGACGACAGGGCTAACACTGAAGCTTTCTTT. Translating gives CASSDDRANTEAFF. J is TRBJ1-1 and V is TRBV4-1; 7 positions agree with TRBD1. Germline lookup yields CDR1 MGHRA and CDR2 YSYEKL. This CDR3 is built from 14 residues. Losses at the gene ends were 6 bases for V and 2 bases for J; bases not matched to a gene: 6.